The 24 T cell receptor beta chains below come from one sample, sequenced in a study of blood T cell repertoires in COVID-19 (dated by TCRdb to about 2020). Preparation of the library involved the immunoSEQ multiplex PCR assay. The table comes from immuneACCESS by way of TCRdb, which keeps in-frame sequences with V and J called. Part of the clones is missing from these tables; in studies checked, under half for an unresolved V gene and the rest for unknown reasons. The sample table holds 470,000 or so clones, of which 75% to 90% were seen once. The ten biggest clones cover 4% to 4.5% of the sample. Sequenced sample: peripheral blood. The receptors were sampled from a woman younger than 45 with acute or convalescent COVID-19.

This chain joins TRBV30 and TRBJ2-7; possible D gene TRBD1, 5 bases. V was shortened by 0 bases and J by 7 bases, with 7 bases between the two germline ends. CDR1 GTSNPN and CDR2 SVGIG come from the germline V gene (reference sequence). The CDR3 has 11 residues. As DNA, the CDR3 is TGTGCCTGGAGTGTACAGGCTGAGCAGTACTTC. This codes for CAWSVQAEQYF.

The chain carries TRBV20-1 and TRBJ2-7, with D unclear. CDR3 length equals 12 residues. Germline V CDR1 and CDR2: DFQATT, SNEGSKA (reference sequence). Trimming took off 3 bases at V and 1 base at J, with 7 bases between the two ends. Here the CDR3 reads CSASYSSYEQYF. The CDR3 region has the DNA TGCAGTGCTAGTTACAGTTCCTACGAGCAGTACTTC.

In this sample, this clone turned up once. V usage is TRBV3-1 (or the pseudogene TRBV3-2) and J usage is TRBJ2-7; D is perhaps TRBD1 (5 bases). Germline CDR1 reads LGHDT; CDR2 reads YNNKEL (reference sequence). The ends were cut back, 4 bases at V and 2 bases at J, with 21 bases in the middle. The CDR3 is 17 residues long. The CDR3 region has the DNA TGTGCCAGCAGCCCGCAAGATATTAGGGGAACTGCCTACGAGCAGTACTTC. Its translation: CASSPQDIRGTAYEQYF.

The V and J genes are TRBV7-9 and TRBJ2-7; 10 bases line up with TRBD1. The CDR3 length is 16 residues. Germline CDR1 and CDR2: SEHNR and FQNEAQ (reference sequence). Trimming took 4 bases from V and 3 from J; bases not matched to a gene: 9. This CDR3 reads CASSSLTGGQGYEQYF. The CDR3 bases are TGTGCCAGCAGCTCCCTGACAGGGGGCCAGGGCTACGAGCAGTACTTC.

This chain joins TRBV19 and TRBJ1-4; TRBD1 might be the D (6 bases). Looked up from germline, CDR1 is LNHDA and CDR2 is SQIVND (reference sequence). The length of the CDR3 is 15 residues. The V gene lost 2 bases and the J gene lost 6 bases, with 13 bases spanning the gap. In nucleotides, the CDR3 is TGTGCCAGTAGTATATCAGGGGTGATGGATGAAAAACTGTTTTTT. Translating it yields CASSISGVMDEKLFF. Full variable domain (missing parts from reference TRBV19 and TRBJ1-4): DGGITQSPKYLFRKEGQNVTLSCEQNLNHDAMYWYRQDPGQGLRLIYYSQIVNDFQKGDIAEGYSVSREKKESFPLTVTSAQKNPTAFYLCASSISGVMDEKLFFGSGTQLSVL.

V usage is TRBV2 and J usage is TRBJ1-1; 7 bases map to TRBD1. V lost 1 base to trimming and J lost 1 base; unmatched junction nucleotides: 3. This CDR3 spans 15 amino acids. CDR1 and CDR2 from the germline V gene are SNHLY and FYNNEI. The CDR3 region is CASSEGGTENTEAFF. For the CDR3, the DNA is TGTGCCAGCAGTGAAGGCGGGACAGAGAACACTGAAGCTTTCTTT.

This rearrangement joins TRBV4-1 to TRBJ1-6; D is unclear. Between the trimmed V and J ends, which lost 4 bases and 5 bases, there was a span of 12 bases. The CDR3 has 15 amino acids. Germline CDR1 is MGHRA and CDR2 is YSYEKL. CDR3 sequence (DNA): TGCGCCAGCAGCCGATCGACGGGGAATAATTCACCCCTCCACTTT. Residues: CASSRSTGNNSPLHF.

CDR3 region: CASTMQGYTGELFF. DNA of the CDR3: TGTGCCAGCACTATGCAGGGGTACACCGGGGAGCTGTTTTTT. This rearrangement joins TRBV6-5 to TRBJ2-2, with D maybe TRBD1 (6 bases). V gave up 7 bases and J gave up 3 bases, with 12 bases separating them. The germline CDR1 and CDR2 sequences are MNHEY and SVGAGI. The CDR3 sequence is 14 residues long.

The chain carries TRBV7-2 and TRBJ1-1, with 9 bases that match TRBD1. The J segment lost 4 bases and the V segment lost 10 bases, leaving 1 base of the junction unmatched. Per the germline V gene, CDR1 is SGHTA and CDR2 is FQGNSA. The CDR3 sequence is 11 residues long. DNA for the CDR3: TGTGCCAAGACAGGGGGCACTGAAGCTTTCTTT. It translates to CAKTGGTEAFF. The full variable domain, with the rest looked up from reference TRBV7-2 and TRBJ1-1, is GAGVSQSPSNKVTEKGKDVELRCDPISGHTALYWYRQSLGQGLEFLIYFQGNSAPDKSGLPSDRFSAERTGGSVSTLTIQRTQQEDSAVYLCAKTGGTEAFFGQGTRLTVV.

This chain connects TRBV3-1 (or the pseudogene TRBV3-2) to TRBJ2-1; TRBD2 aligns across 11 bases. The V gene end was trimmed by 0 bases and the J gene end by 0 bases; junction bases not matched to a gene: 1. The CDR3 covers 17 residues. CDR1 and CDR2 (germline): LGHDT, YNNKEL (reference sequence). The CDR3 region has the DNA TGTGCCAGCAGCCAAGAGACTAGCGGGGCCTCCTACAATGAGCAGTTCTTC. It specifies CASSQETSGASYNEQFF.

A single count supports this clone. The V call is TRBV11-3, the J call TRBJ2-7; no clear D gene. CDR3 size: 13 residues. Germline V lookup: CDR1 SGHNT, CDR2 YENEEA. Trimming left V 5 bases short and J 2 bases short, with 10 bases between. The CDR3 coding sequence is TGTGCCAGCAGCCTCACCGGTACCTACGAGCAGTACTTC. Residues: CASSLTGTYEQYF.

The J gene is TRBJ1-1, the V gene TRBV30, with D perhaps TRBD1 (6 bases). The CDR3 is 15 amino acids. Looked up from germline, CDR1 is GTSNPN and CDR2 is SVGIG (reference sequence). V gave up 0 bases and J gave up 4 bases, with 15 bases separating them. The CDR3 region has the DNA TGTGCCTGGAGTGTAAGGGGGGGGGTCAGCACTGAAGCTTTCTTT. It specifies CAWSVRGGVSTEAFF.

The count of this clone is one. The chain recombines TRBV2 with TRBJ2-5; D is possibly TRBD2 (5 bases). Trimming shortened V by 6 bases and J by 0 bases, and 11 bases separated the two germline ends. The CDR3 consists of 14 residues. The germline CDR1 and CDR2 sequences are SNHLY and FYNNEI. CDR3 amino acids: CASSPTRDQETQYF. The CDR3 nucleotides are TGTGCCAGCAGCCCCACTAGGGACCAAGAGACCCAGTACTTC.

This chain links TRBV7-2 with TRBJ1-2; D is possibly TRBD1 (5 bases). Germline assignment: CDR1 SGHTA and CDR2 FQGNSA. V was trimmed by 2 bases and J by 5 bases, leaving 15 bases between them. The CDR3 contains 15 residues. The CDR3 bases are TGTGCCAGCAGCTTACAGGTCGGGGGGGAATATGGCTACACCTTC. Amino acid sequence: CASSLQVGGEYGYTF.

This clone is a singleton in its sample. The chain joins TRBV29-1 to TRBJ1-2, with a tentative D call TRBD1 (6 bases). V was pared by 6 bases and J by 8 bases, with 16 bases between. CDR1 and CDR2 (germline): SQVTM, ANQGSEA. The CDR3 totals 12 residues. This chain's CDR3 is CSVKTGAEGYTF. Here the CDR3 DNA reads TGCAGCGTCAAGACAGGAGCCGAGGGCTACACCTTC.

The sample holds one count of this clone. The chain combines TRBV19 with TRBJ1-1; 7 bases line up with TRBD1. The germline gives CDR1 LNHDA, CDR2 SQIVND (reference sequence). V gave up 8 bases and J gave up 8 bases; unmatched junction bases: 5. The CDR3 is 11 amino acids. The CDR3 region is CASYTGAEAFF. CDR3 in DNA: TGTGCCAGTTATACAGGGGCCGAAGCTTTCTTT.

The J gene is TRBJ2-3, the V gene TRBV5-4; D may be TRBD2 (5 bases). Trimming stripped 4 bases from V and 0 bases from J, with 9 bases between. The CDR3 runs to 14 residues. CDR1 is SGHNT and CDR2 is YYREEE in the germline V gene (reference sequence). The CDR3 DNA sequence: TGTGCCAGCAGCACCCGGACTAGCACAGATACGCAGTATTTT. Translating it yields CASSTRTSTDTQYF.

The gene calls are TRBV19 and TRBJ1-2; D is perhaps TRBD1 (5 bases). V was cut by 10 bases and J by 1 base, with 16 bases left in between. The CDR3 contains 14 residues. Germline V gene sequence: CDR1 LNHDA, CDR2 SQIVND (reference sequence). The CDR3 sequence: CATQGRNLNYGYTF. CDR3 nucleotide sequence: TGTGCCACCCAGGGAAGGAATCTTAACTATGGCTACACCTTC. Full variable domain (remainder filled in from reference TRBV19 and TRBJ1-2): DGGITQSPKYLFRKEGQNVTLSCEQNLNHDAMYWYRQDPGQGLRLIYYSQIVNDFQKGDIAEGYSVSREKKESFPLTVTSAQKNPTAFYLCATQGRNLNYGYTFGSGTRLTVV.

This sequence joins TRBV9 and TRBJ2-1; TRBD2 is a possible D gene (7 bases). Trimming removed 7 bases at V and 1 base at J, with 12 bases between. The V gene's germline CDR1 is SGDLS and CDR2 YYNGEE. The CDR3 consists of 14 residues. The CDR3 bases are TGTGCCAGCGGGGAGGGGGGATCCTACAATGAGCAGTTCTTC. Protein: CASGEGGSYNEQFF.

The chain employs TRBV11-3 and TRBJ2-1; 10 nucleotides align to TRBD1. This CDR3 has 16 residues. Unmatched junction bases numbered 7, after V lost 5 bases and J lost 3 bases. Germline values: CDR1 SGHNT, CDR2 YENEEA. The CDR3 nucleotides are TGTGCCAGCAGCCTTGAGGGGACAGGGGTCTACAATGAGCAGTTCTTC. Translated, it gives CASSLEGTGVYNEQFF. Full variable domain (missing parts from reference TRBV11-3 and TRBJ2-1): EAGVVQSPRYKIIEKKQPVAFWCNPISGHNTLYWYLQNLGQGPELLIRYENEEAVDDSQLPKDRFSAERLKGVDSTLKIQPAELGDSAVYLCASSLEGTGVYNEQFFGPGTRLTVL.

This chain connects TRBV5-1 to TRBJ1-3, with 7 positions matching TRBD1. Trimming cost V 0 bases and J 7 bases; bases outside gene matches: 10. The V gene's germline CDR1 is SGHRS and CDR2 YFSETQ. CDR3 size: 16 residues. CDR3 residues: CASSLGGTGARNTIYF. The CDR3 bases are TGCGCCAGCAGCTTGGGGGGAACAGGGGCCCGGAACACCATATATTTT.

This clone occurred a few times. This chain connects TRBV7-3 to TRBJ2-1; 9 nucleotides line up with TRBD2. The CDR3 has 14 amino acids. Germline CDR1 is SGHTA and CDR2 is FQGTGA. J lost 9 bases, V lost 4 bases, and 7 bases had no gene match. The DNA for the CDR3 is TGTGCCAGCAGCTCGGGACTAGCTGAGGGTGAGCAGTTCTTC. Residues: CASSSGLAEGEQFF.

For the CDR3, the DNA is TGTGCCAGCAGCTTGTCCCCAGGGCAAGGCTCACCCCTCCACTTT. Its protein is CASSLSPGQGSPLHF. The chain links TRBV5-4 to TRBJ1-6, with D possibly TRBD1 on 5 matching bases. Germline CDR1 and CDR2: SGHNT and YYREEE (reference sequence). This CDR3 is 15 amino acids long. Deletions cut 1 base from V and 10 bases from J, with 15 bases between.

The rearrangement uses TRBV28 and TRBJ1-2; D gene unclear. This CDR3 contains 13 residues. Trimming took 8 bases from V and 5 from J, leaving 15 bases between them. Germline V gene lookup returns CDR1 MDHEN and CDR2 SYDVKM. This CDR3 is CASGQTAPYGYTF. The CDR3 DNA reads TGTGCCAGCGGGCAGACGGCCCCTTATGGCTACACCTTC.